A selection of T cell receptor beta chains follows, all from one sample in a study of beta chain features in type 1 diabetes. This table comes from immunoSEQ multiplex PCR, and its TCRdb copy is limited to in-frame clones, with some not included. Of roughly 450,000 clones in the sample, about 15% were seen once. The sample consisted of naive CD4+ T cells from blood. These receptors were taken from a man aged 25 to 45 in good health. CDR3s include the opening cysteine and the closing phenylalanine or tryptophan. A D gene is named only where the DNA matches it firmly. Size tells how often a clone was seen (once, few, many) or the class of an expanded clone, and some rows leave it out.

d_gene: NA; abundance: NA; v_gene: TRBV5-1; j_gene: TRBJ2-3; CDR3aa: CASSGGLPTDTQYF; CDR3nt: TGCGCCAGCAGCGGGGGACTCCCCACAGATACGCAGTATTTT
d_gene: NA; abundance: NA; v_gene: TRBV27; j_gene: TRBJ2-2; CDR3aa: CASSPRMTVFVAGELFF; CDR3nt: TGTGCCAGCAGCCCCCGAATGACGGTTTTCGTCGCCGGGGAGCTGTTTTTT
d_gene: NA; abundance: NA; v_gene: TRBV25-1; j_gene: TRBJ2-7; CDR3aa: CASSEPGPLSYEQYF; CDR3nt: TGTGCCAGCAGTGAACCCGGGCCACTCTCCTACGAGCAGTACTTC
d_gene: NA; abundance: NA; v_gene: TRBV2; j_gene: TRBJ2-3; CDR3aa: CAGAEWTDTQYF; CDR3nt: TGTGCCGGGGCGGAGTGGACAGATACGCAGTATTTT
d_gene: TRBD1; abundance: few; v_gene: TRBV30; j_gene: TRBJ1-1; CDR3aa: CACQTGDATEAFF; CDR3nt: TGTGCCTGTCAGACAGGGGACGCCACTGAAGCTTTCTTT
d_gene: TRBD1; abundance: few; v_gene: TRBV7-9; j_gene: TRBJ2-5; CDR3aa: CATGTGGVETQYF; CDR3nt: TGTGCCACCGGGACAGGGGGTGTGGAGACCCAGTACTTC
d_gene: NA; abundance: few; v_gene: TRBV11-2; j_gene: TRBJ2-1; CDR3aa: CASSLFGDNEQFF; CDR3nt: TGTGCCAGCAGCTTATTCGGGGACAATGAGCAGTTCTTC
d_gene: TRBD1; abundance: many; v_gene: TRBV23-1; j_gene: TRBJ2-6; CDR3aa: CASRRQGSGANVLTF; CDR3nt: TGCGCCAGCAGAAGACAGGGATCTGGGGCCAACGTCCTGACTTTC
d_gene: TRBD1; abundance: few; v_gene: TRBV4-3; j_gene: TRBJ2-2; CDR3aa: CASSRTGTANTGELFF; CDR3nt: TGCGCCAGCAGCCGGACCGGGACAGCTAACACCGGGGAGCTGTTTTTT
d_gene: TRBD2; abundance: NA; v_gene: TRBV7-9; j_gene: TRBJ2-1; CDR3aa: CASSPRLAGDRPANEQFF; CDR3nt: TGTGCCAGCAGCCCGAGACTAGCGGGAGACAGACCTGCTAATGAGCAGTTCTTC
d_gene: NA; abundance: few; v_gene: TRBV5-1; j_gene: TRBJ1-2; CDR3aa: CASSFAGDYGYTF; CDR3nt: TGCGCCAGCAGCTTCGCAGGGGACTATGGCTACACCTTC
d_gene: NA; abundance: NA; v_gene: TRBV19; j_gene: TRBJ2-5; CDR3aa: CASRTGTGTWETQYF; CDR3nt: TGTGCCAGTAGAACCGGCACAGGGACCTGGGAGACCCAGTACTTC
d_gene: NA; abundance: few; v_gene: TRBV5-1; j_gene: TRBJ1-1; CDR3aa: CASSKDRNTEAFF; CDR3nt: TGCGCCAGCAGCAAGGACAGGAACACTGAAGCTTTCTTT
d_gene: NA; abundance: NA; v_gene: TRBV6-6; j_gene: TRBJ1-2; CDR3aa: CASSTSYGYTF; CDR3nt: TGTGCCAGCAGTACCAGTTATGGCTACACCTTC
d_gene: TRBD1; abundance: NA; v_gene: TRBV6-5; j_gene: TRBJ2-7; CDR3aa: CATDRGDEQYF; CDR3nt: TGTGCTACAGACAGGGGCGACGAGCAGTACTTC
d_gene: TRBD2; abundance: NA; v_gene: TRBV2; j_gene: TRBJ2-5; CDR3aa: CASRAGGKETQYF; CDR3nt: TGTGCCAGCAGAGCGGGAGGAAAAGAGACCCAGTACTTC
d_gene: TRBD2; abundance: NA; v_gene: TRBV9; j_gene: TRBJ2-1; CDR3aa: CASSASGAPGNEQFF; CDR3nt: TGTGCCAGCAGCGCTAGCGGGGCCCCGGGGAATGAGCAGTTCTTC
d_gene: NA; abundance: many; v_gene: TRBV7-2; j_gene: TRBJ2-3; CDR3aa: CASSLGGPDTQYF; CDR3nt: TGTGCCAGCAGCTTAGGGGGTCCAGATACGCAGTATTTT
d_gene: NA; abundance: NA; v_gene: TRBV9; j_gene: TRBJ2-5; CDR3aa: CASSVAARGGYQETQYF; CDR3nt: TGTGCCAGCAGCGTAGCGGCTCGCGGTGGGTACCAAGAGACCCAGTACTTC
d_gene: NA; abundance: few; v_gene: TRBV7-2; j_gene: TRBJ2-5; CDR3aa: CASRGPETQYF; CDR3nt: TGTGCCAGCCGGGGCCCAGAGACCCAGTACTTC
d_gene: TRBD1; abundance: few; v_gene: TRBV30; j_gene: TRBJ1-5; CDR3aa: CAWRGGQGFNQPQHF; CDR3nt: TGTGCCTGGAGGGGCGGACAGGGCTTCAATCAGCCCCAGCATTTT
d_gene: NA; abundance: few; v_gene: TRBV6-5; j_gene: TRBJ2-5; CDR3aa: CASSYSMGSQYF; CDR3nt: TGTGCCAGCAGTTACTCGATGGGGAGCCAGTACTTC
d_gene: NA; abundance: NA; v_gene: TRBV5-4; j_gene: TRBJ1-4; CDR3aa: CASSLGRNNEKLFF; CDR3nt: TGTGCCAGCAGCTTAGGGCGTAATAATGAAAAACTGTTTTTT
d_gene: TRBD2; abundance: few; v_gene: TRBV7-9; j_gene: TRBJ2-5; CDR3aa: CASSKLAGEARTQYF; CDR3nt: TGTGCCAGCAGCAAACTAGCGGGGGAGGCCCGGACCCAGTACTTC
d_gene: NA; abundance: NA; v_gene: TRBV5-1; j_gene: TRBJ2-5; CDR3aa: CASRPSPQGLGETQYF; CDR3nt: TGCGCCAGCAGACCCTCCCCACAGGGTTTGGGGGAGACCCAGTACTTC
d_gene: NA; abundance: few; v_gene: TRBV14; j_gene: TRBJ1-6; CDR3aa: CASSQVGSNSPLHF; CDR3nt: TGTGCCAGCAGCCAAGTGGGTAGTAATTCACCCCTCCACTTT
d_gene: TRBD1; abundance: NA; v_gene: TRBV5-4; j_gene: TRBJ2-4; CDR3aa: CASARDRAKNIQYF; CDR3nt: TGTGCCAGCGCCAGGGACAGGGCCAAAAACATTCAGTACTTC
d_gene: NA; abundance: NA; v_gene: TRBV7-2; j_gene: TRBJ2-3; CDR3aa: CASSLAGSTDTQYF; CDR3nt: TGTGCCAGCAGCTTAGCGGGGAGCACAGATACGCAGTATTTT
d_gene: NA; abundance: few; v_gene: TRBV30; j_gene: TRBJ2-1; CDR3aa: CAWGGRGGRPYNEQFF; CDR3nt: TGTGCCTGGGGGGGGCGCGGTGGCCGCCCCTACAATGAGCAGTTCTTC
d_gene: NA; abundance: few; v_gene: TRBV28; j_gene: TRBJ2-3; CDR3aa: CASNGVADTQYF; CDR3nt: TGTGCCAGCAACGGTGTAGCAGATACGCAGTATTTT
d_gene: TRBD1; abundance: NA; v_gene: TRBV25-1; j_gene: TRBJ2-1; CDR3aa: CASSDTRTGFPVNEQFF; CDR3nt: TGTGCCAGCAGTGATACCCGGACAGGGTTCCCCGTCAATGAGCAGTTCTTC
d_gene: NA; abundance: NA; v_gene: TRBV9; j_gene: TRBJ1-2; CDR3aa: CASSVGDRSYGYTF; CDR3nt: TGTGCCAGCAGCGTCGGAGACAGGAGCTATGGCTACACCTTC
d_gene: NA; abundance: NA; v_gene: TRBV6-5; j_gene: TRBJ1-2; CDR3aa: CATSPRGGANYGYTF; CDR3nt: TGTGCCACCTCGCCCCGGGGGGGTGCTAACTATGGCTACACCTTC
d_gene: TRBD1; abundance: NA; v_gene: TRBV27; j_gene: TRBJ1-5; CDR3aa: CASSFKGASNQPQHF; CDR3nt: TGTGCCAGCAGTTTTAAGGGGGCGTCGAATCAGCCCCAGCATTTT
d_gene: TRBD2; abundance: few; v_gene: TRBV5-4; j_gene: TRBJ2-7; CDR3aa: CASSFPGLDSEQYF; CDR3nt: TGTGCCAGCAGCTTCCCGGGACTAGATTCCGAGCAGTACTTC
d_gene: NA; abundance: few; v_gene: TRBV5-1; j_gene: TRBJ2-7; CDR3aa: CASSLEVTTYEQYF; CDR3nt: TGCGCCAGCAGCTTGGAGGTGACCACCTACGAGCAGTACTTC
d_gene: NA; abundance: few; v_gene: TRBV29-1; j_gene: TRBJ1-2; CDR3aa: CSVEGGSSYGYTF; CDR3nt: TGCAGCGTTGAAGGCGGGAGCAGCTATGGCTACACCTTC
d_gene: NA; abundance: few; v_gene: TRBV18; j_gene: TRBJ2-7; CDR3aa: CASSPINDVAYEQYF; CDR3nt: TGTGCCAGCTCACCGATTAACGACGTGGCCTACGAGCAGTACTTC
d_gene: TRBD1; abundance: NA; v_gene: TRBV15; j_gene: TRBJ2-5; CDR3aa: CATSSQTGLSQETQYF; CDR3nt: TGTGCCACCAGCAGCCAGACAGGGCTCAGCCAAGAGACCCAGTACTTC
d_gene: NA; abundance: NA; v_gene: TRBV4-3; j_gene: TRBJ2-7; CDR3aa: CASSHPSYEQYF; CDR3nt: TGCGCCAGCAGCCATCCCTCCTACGAGCAGTACTTC
d_gene: NA; abundance: few; v_gene: TRBV6-1; j_gene: TRBJ2-3; CDR3aa: CASSNSVTDTQYF; CDR3nt: TGTGCCAGCAGTAATAGCGTCACAGATACGCAGTATTTT
d_gene: NA; abundance: few; v_gene: TRBV15; j_gene: TRBJ2-7; CDR3aa: CATSRDRSEQYF; CDR3nt: TGTGCCACCAGCAGGGACCGGTCCGAGCAGTACTTC
d_gene: NA; abundance: few; v_gene: TRBV9; j_gene: TRBJ2-5; CDR3aa: CASSVGSVGETQYF; CDR3nt: TGTGCCAGCAGCGTAGGATCGGTGGGCGAGACCCAGTACTTC
d_gene: TRBD1; abundance: NA; v_gene: TRBV7-8; j_gene: TRBJ2-3; CDR3aa: CASSLRGQSTDTQYF; CDR3nt: TGTGCCAGCAGCTTAAGGGGACAGAGCACAGATACGCAGTATTTT
d_gene: NA; abundance: NA; v_gene: TRBV6-5; j_gene: TRBJ2-2; CDR3aa: CASMVSTGELFF; CDR3nt: TGTGCCAGCATGGTCAGCACCGGGGAGCTGTTTTTT
d_gene: TRBD2; abundance: NA; v_gene: TRBV6-5; j_gene: TRBJ2-5; CDR3aa: CASSSLAGSFETQYF; CDR3nt: TGTGCCAGCAGTTCACTAGCGGGATCCTTCGAGACCCAGTACTTC
d_gene: NA; abundance: NA; v_gene: TRBV4-1; j_gene: TRBJ2-2; CDR3aa: CASSQATPRAGELFF; CDR3nt: TGCGCCAGCAGCCAAGCTACACCGAGGGCCGGGGAGCTGTTTTTT